The 30 T cell receptor beta chains reported below all come from one sample, sequenced in a study of siplizumab effects on memory and regulatory T cells. Clones were sequenced by immunoSEQ multiplex PCR, and TCRdb holds only the in-frame ones, with some missing. The sample carries 90,000 to 140,000 clones, about 93% recorded once. Sequences were obtained from CD4+ T cells sorted from blood. These receptors all come from a human donor in good health.

The chain couples TRBV18 to TRBJ1-1; tentatively, D is TRBD1 (5 bases). Trimming removed 1 base from V and 7 bases from J, with 16 bases in between. The V gene's germline CDR1 is KGHSH and CDR2 LQKENI. There are 15 residues in the CDR3. The DNA of the CDR3 is TGTGCCAGCTCACCACAAAGGACCAGGGATCTTGAAGCTTTCTTT. The encoded protein is CASSPQRTRDLEAFF.

The chain employs TRBV15 and TRBJ1-1; D is unclear. Germline loops: CDR1 LNHNV, CDR2 YYDKDF (reference sequence). CDR3 length: 17 amino acids. The germline V and J ends were trimmed by 0 bases and 1 base, with 15 bases remaining between them. CDR3 loop: CATSRDFWSGKNTEAFF. In DNA form, the CDR3 reads TGTGCCACCAGCAGAGATTTTTGGTCGGGAAAGAACACTGAAGCTTTCTTT.

This chain uses TRBV5-8 with TRBJ1-5; no firm D call. Per the germline V gene, CDR1 is SGHTS and CDR2 is YDEGEE. Trimming removed 1 base at V and 0 bases at J, with 8 bases between. This CDR3 contains 15 residues. CDR3 sequence: CASSLSPNSNQPQHF. CDR3 sequence (DNA): TGTGCCAGCAGCTTGTCACCGAATAGCAATCAGCCCCAGCATTTT.

J is TRBJ1-4 and V is TRBV4-2; D perhaps matches TRBD1 (5 bases). With 1 base removed from V and 3 bases from J, the gap between germline ends came to 12 bases. The CDR3 length is 16 residues. CDR1 and CDR2 from the germline V gene are LGHNA and YNFKEQ. As DNA, the CDR3 is TGTGCCAGCAGCCAAGTACGGGGGAAGCCTAATGAAAAACTGTTTTTT. Translated: CASSQVRGKPNEKLFF.

About this clone: The same CDR3 also results from other DNA sequences found in this sample. The genes are TRBV4-3 and TRBJ2-7; 11 bases map to TRBD2. The germline gives CDR1 LGHNA, CDR2 YSLEER. Trimming at V came to 3 bases and at J to 1 base, leaving 5 bases not matched to a gene. The CDR3 totals 16 residues. The CDR3 loop reads CASSQALAGGSYEQYF. The CDR3 region has the DNA TGCGCCAGCAGCCAGGCGCTAGCGGGAGGTTCCTACGAGCAGTACTTC.

The rearrangement joins TRBV9 to TRBJ1-2; D unresolved. Germline lookup yields CDR1 SGDLS and CDR2 YYNGEE. The ends were cut back, 3 bases at V and 5 bases at J, with 17 bases in the middle. The CDR3 consists of 15 residues. The CDR3 here is CASSGGRRQRYGYTF. The DNA for the CDR3 is TGTGCCAGCAGCGGAGGAAGGAGGCAACGGTATGGCTACACCTTC.

In this sample, this clone turned up once. V usage is TRBV4-1 and J usage is TRBJ1-3; 9 positions match TRBD1. V gave up 0 bases and J gave up 2 bases; unmatched junction bases: 5. CDR1 is MGHRA and CDR2 is YSYEKL in the germline V gene. The CDR3 is 17 amino acids. The CDR3 DNA sequence: TGCGCCAGCAGCCAAGAAGGGGACAGGGCGGCTGGAAACACCATATATTTT. Protein product: CASSQEGDRAAGNTIYF.

This sequence joins TRBV5-4 and TRBJ2-1, with D possibly TRBD1 on 6 matching bases. Germline CDR1 and CDR2: SGHNT and YYREEE (reference sequence). V was clipped by 3 bases and J by 6 bases, with 13 bases between them. This CDR3 has 14 residues. The CDR3 loop is CASSSTGTFNEQFF. The DNA for the CDR3 is TGTGCCAGCAGCTCCACAGGGACGTTCAATGAGCAGTTCTTC. Full variable domain (remainder filled in from reference TRBV5-4 and TRBJ2-1): ETGVTQSPTHLIKTRGQQVTLRCSSQSGHNTVSWYQQALGQGPQFIFQYYREEENGRGNFPPRFSGLQFPNYSSELNVNALELDDSALYLCASSSTGTFNEQFFGPGTRLTVL.

The rearrangement links TRBV7-6 to TRBJ1-2; possible D gene TRBD1, 5 bases. Trimming removed 5 bases at V and 2 bases at J, with 15 bases between. The CDR3 covers 15 residues. The germline CDR1 and CDR2 sequences are SGHVS and FNYEAQ. The CDR3 sequence is CASSPRDSGNYGYTF. For the CDR3, the DNA is TGTGCCAGCAGCCCGAGGGACTCTGGGAACTATGGCTACACCTTC.

V gene TRBV5-1 combines with J gene TRBJ2-5, with a weak D call TRBD1 (7 bases). V was clipped by 2 bases and J by 3 bases, with 11 bases between them. The CDR3 runs 14 residues. Germline CDR1 and CDR2: SGHRS and YFSETQ. The CDR3 loop is CASSFRGDKETQYF. The CDR3 DNA follows: TGCGCCAGCAGCTTCAGGGGGGATAAAGAGACCCAGTACTTC.

Details on this clone: The sample has other DNA sequences that encode this CDR3 too. The chain has TRBV6-6 and TRBJ2-7, with a possible D match to TRBD1 (5 bases). The CDR3 has 14 residues. V dropped 0 bases and J dropped 2 bases, with 8 bases sitting between them. The germline V gene has CDR1 MNHNY and CDR2 SVGAGI (reference sequence). CDR3 in amino acids: CASSYSAGTYEQYF. In nucleotides, the CDR3 is TGTGCCAGCAGTTACTCGGCAGGGACCTACGAGCAGTACTTC.

The V and J genes are TRBV27 and TRBJ1-1; D remains unclear. This CDR3 contains 11 residues. The V and J ends lost 8 bases and 4 bases respectively, with 8 bases between them. The germline V gene encodes CDR1 MNHEY and CDR2 SMNVEV (reference sequence). CDR3 nucleotides: TGTGCCAGCCGGGTGGGCACTGAAGCTTTCTTT. This sequence encodes CASRVGTEAFF.

The chain uses TRBV5-1 and TRBJ1-6, with TRBD1 matching 8 bases. The trim removed 4 bases at V and 9 bases at J, leaving 9 bases unmatched. The CDR3 contains 15 residues. Per germline, CDR1 SGHRS and CDR2 YFSETQ. In DNA, the CDR3 is TGCGCCAGCAGCCAAAGCCGACAGGGGAGTTCACCCCTCCACTTT. Translating gives CASSQSRQGSSPLHF.

The V call is TRBV18, the J call TRBJ2-5; the D is unclear. The CDR3 spans 15 residues. Germline V lookup: CDR1 KGHSH, CDR2 LQKENI. V was clipped by 2 bases and J by 1 base, with 11 bases between them. In nucleotides, the CDR3 is TGTGCCAGCTCACCATCTAAAAACAGCCAAGAGACCCAGTACTTC. This gives the protein CASSPSKNSQETQYF.

The gene calls are TRBV6-6 and TRBJ1-4, with 7 positions matching TRBD1. The CDR3 loop spans 15 amino acids. V lost 0 bases, J lost 4 bases, and 2 bases stayed unmatched. CDR1 and CDR2 (germline): MNHNY, SVGAGI (reference sequence). CDR3 coding DNA: TGTGCCAGCAGTTACTCGGCAGGGGGTAATGAAAAACTGTTTTTT. Its protein product is CASSYSAGGNEKLFF.

This clone has a single count. Distinct nucleotide sequences in the sample also encode this CDR3. This CDR3 is CASSLAGQGSGYTF. The CDR3 DNA reads TGCGCCAGCAGCTTGGCCGGACAGGGGAGTGGCTACACCTTC. This chain joins TRBV5-1 and TRBJ1-2, with 9 nucleotides matching TRBD1. V was clipped by 0 bases and J by 7 bases; unmatched bases: 4. CDR1 SGHRS and CDR2 YFSETQ come from the germline V gene. This CDR3 has 14 residues. The variable domain in full, with the rest retrieved from reference TRBV5-1 and TRBJ1-2, is KAGVTQTPRYLIKTRGQQVTLSCSPISGHRSVSWYQQTPGQGLQFLFEYFSETQRNKGNFPGRFSGRQFSNSRSEMNVSTLELGDSALYLCASSLAGQGSGYTFGSGTRLTVV.

The chain uses TRBV6-5 and TRBJ1-2; the match to TRBD1 covers 7 bases. Germline CDR1 and CDR2: MNHEY and SVGAGI. This CDR3 comprises 13 residues. With 6 bases clipped from V and 8 bases from J, the junction kept 9 bases outside the gene matches. The CDR3 DNA reads as TGTGCCAGCAGGACCCGACAGGGTTACGGCTACACCTTC. Amino acids: CASRTRQGYGYTF.

This clone was counted only a few times. The genes are TRBV20-1 and TRBJ2-1, with a weak D call TRBD2 (5 bases). CDR3 length: 10 amino acids. CDR1 and CDR2 from the germline V gene are DFQATT and SNEGSKA (reference sequence). The V gene lost 5 bases and the J gene lost 6 bases, with 5 bases spanning the gap. CDR3 amino acids: CSAGSNEQFF. The CDR3 DNA reads TGCAGTGCTGGGAGCAATGAGCAGTTCTTC.

CDR3 sequence reads: CASKRQNNQPQHF. The DNA for the CDR3 is TGTGCCAGCAAAAGACAGAATAATCAGCCCCAGCATTTT. The chain recombines TRBV2 with TRBJ1-5; D might be TRBD1 (5 bases). V was cut by 7 bases and J by 4 bases, with 11 bases left in between. The CDR3 spans 13 residues. CDR1 and CDR2 from the germline V gene are SNHLY and FYNNEI.

The chain combines TRBV4-2 with TRBJ2-3; no definite D call. The CDR3 runs 12 residues. Germline V gene sequence: CDR1 LGHNA, CDR2 YNFKEQ. Trimming left V 1 base short and J 11 bases short, with 10 bases between. The CDR3 region is CASSQGALGQYF. The DNA of the CDR3 is TGTGCCAGCAGCCAAGGGGCTTTGGGGCAGTATTTT.

This clone was recorded only once. The chain has TRBV29-1 and TRBJ2-1, with TRBD1 as a possible D gene (6 bases). The CDR3 is made up of 15 amino acids. CDR1 SQVTM and CDR2 ANQGSEA come from the germline V gene. The V gene lost 5 bases and the J gene lost 2 bases, with 16 bases spanning the gap. CDR3 sequence (DNA): TGCAGCGTTTTAGCTGGGGGCCGGGCCTACAATGAGCAGTTCTTC. This sequence encodes CSVLAGGRAYNEQFF.

This chain uses TRBV10-3 with TRBJ2-2, with 9 positions matching TRBD1. Germline V gene lookup returns CDR1 ENHRY and CDR2 SYGVKD. With V trimmed by 10 bases and J by 4 bases, 7 bases remained unmatched. This CDR3 contains 14 residues. The CDR3: CANGGTGSTGELFF. In DNA form, the CDR3 reads TGTGCCAACGGCGGGACAGGGTCCACCGGGGAGCTGTTTTTT.

The rearrangement uses TRBV28 and TRBJ2-7; 9 bases fit TRBD2. Trimming took 5 bases from V and 1 from J; bases not matched to a gene: 3. Germline V CDR1 and CDR2: MDHEN, SYDVKM. CDR3 length: 14 amino acids. The CDR3 loop is CASSESGRSYEQYF. The DNA for the CDR3 is TGTGCCAGCAGTGAGAGCGGGAGGTCCTACGAGCAGTACTTC.

This rearrangement joins TRBV5-4 to TRBJ2-7, with TRBD2 matching over 11 bases. This CDR3 region has 18 residues. CDR1 and CDR2 from the germline V gene are SGHNT and YYREEE (reference sequence). J was trimmed by 4 bases and V by 3 bases; bases with no gene match: 15. The CDR3 DNA is TGTGCCAGCAGCTGGGGGGGAACTACTAGCGGGAGCCAATACGAGCAGTACTTC. It codes for CASSWGGTTSGSQYEQYF.

This sequence joins TRBV18 and TRBJ1-2, with D tentatively TRBD1 (5 bases). This CDR3 region has 13 residues. CDR1 is KGHSH, CDR2 LQKENI, per germline. The ends were cut back, 3 bases at V and 4 bases at J, with 9 bases in the middle. The CDR3 DNA reads as TGTGCCAGCTCACCCGAAGGGACCTATGGCTACACCTTC. Protein product: CASSPEGTYGYTF.

The gene calls are TRBV19 and TRBJ2-6; weak D call: TRBD1 (6 bases). The V gene lost 1 base and the J gene lost 0 bases, with 10 bases spanning the gap. Germline CDR1 is LNHDA and CDR2 is SQIVND (reference sequence). This CDR3 spans 17 amino acids. CDR3 region: CASSIGDTISGANVLTF. The CDR3 nucleotides read TGTGCCAGTAGTATAGGGGACACCATCTCTGGGGCCAACGTCCTGACTTTC.

The rearrangement links TRBV18 to TRBJ2-3; D not resolved. The CDR3 extends over 12 amino acids. The germline gives CDR1 KGHSH, CDR2 LQKENI. V was cut by 2 bases and J by 7 bases, with 7 bases left in between. CDR3 in amino acids: CASSPKENTQYF. The DNA for the CDR3 is TGTGCCAGCTCACCAAAGGAAAATACGCAGTATTTT.

This clone was seen more than once but under ten times. The chain links TRBV19 to TRBJ1-6, with D tentatively TRBD1 (5 bases). This CDR3 comprises 13 residues. The V and J ends lost 6 bases and 7 bases respectively, with 10 bases between them. Germline assignment: CDR1 LNHDA and CDR2 SQIVND (reference sequence). The CDR3 sequence is CASRSGRNSPLHF. The DNA for the CDR3 is TGTGCCAGTAGGTCGGGGCGCAATTCACCCCTCCACTTT.

The genes are TRBV19 and TRBJ2-7; TRBD1 aligns across 8 bases. This CDR3 has 15 amino acids. The V gene's germline CDR1 is LNHDA and CDR2 SQIVND (reference sequence). V gave up 6 bases and J gave up 0 bases; unmatched junction bases: 7. The CDR3 protein is CASRRGTGGSYEQYF. The CDR3 DNA reads TGTGCCAGTAGACGGGGGACAGGAGGCTCCTACGAGCAGTACTTC.

The chain has TRBV7-2 and TRBJ1-2; TRBD1 matches at 7 bases. The CDR3 extends over 15 amino acids. Per germline, CDR1 SGHTA and CDR2 FQGNSA. J gave up 4 bases and V 5 bases, and 10 bases lay outside the gene matches. CDR3 in amino acids: CASSPGGQKVYGYTF. In DNA, the CDR3 is TGTGCCAGCAGCCCGGGGGGACAGAAGGTCTATGGCTACACCTTC.